This record concerns one T cell receptor beta chain sequence. The record originates from a study of blood T cell repertoires in COVID-19. Assay: immunoSEQ multiplex PCR; the TCRdb copy retains only in-frame clones and omits some. The sample includes approximately 120,000 clones, about 87% seen only once; the top ten take about 6.6%. Trimming cost V 4 bases and J 4 bases, with 16 bases left between them. This CDR3 has 15 residues. CDR1 SGDLS and CDR2 YYNGEE come from the germline V gene. This TCR came from a woman in her fifties or sixties with acute or convalescent COVID-19. V is TRBV9 and J is TRBJ2-3; tentative D call: TRBD2 (7 bases). Sample: peripheral blood. The CDR3, as DNA: TGTGCCAGCAGCCGACGGGGGGCAATACCAGATACGCAGTATTTT. It encodes CASSRRGAIPDTQYF.